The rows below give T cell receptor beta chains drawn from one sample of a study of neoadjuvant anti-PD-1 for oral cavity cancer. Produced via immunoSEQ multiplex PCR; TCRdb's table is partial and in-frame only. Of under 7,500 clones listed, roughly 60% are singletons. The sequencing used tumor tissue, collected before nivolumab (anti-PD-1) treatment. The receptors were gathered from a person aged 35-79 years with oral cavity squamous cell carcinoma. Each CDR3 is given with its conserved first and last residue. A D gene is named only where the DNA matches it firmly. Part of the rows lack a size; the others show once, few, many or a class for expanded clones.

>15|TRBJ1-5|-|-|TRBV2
TGTGCCAGCAGTGTTGGGGCGCTTATTTCACAGCCCCAGCATTTT
CASSVGALISQPQHF
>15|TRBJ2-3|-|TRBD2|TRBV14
TGTGCCAGCAGCCCGCTACTAGCGGGCACAGATACGCAGTATTTT
CASSPLLAGTDTQYF
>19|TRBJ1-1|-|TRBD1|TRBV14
TGTGCCAGCAGCCAAGGATCCCTCCGGGACAGGGGATGGAGGACTGAAGCTTTCTTT
CASSQGSLRDRGWRTEAFF
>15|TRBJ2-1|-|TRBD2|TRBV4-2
TGTGCCAGCAGCCCCCGACTAGCGGTCCTCAATGAGCAGTTCTTC
CASSPRLAVLNEQFF
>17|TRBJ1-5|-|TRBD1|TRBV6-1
TGTGCCAGCAGTGAAGCGTCAGGGGGCTTTTTCTATCAGCCCCAGCATTTT
CASSEASGGFFYQPQHF
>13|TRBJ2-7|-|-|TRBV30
TGTGCCTGGAGTTTTTCCGGACAGTACGAGCAGTACTTC
CAWSFSGQYEQYF
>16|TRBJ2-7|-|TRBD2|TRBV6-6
TGTGCCAGCAGACCGTCGCTAGCGGGGGGGAGTTACGAGCAGTACTTC
CASRPSLAGGSYEQYF
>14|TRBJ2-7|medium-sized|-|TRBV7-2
TGTGCCAGCAGCTTAGTACCATCATCCTACGAGCAGTACTTC
CASSLVPSSYEQYF
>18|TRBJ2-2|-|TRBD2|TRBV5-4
TGTGCCAGCAGCCATTCTGGGGTAGCGGGAGCGAACACCGGGGAGCTGTTTTTT
CASSHSGVAGANTGELFF
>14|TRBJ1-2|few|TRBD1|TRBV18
TGTGCCAGCTCACTGCAGACAGGGGAAATTGGCTACACCTTC
CASSLQTGEIGYTF